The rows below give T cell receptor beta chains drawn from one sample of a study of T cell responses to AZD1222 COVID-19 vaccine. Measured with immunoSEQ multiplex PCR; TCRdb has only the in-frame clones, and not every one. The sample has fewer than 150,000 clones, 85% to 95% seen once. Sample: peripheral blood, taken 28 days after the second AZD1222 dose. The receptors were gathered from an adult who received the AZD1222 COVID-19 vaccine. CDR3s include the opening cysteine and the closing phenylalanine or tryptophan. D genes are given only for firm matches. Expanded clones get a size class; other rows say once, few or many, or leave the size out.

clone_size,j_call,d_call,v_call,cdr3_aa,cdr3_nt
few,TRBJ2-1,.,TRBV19,CASSIHGGTANEQFF,TGTGCCAGTAGTATACATGGCGGGACGGCCAATGAGCAGTTCTTC
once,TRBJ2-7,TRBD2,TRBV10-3,CAISGPLRGGSTYYEQYF,TGTGCCATCAGTGGGCCCCTCCGGGGGGGCTCAACATACTACGAGCAGTACTTC
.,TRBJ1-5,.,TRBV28,CASSLSDPRVSQPQHF,TGTGCCAGCAGTTTAAGTGACCCTAGAGTTAGTCAGCCCCAGCATTTT
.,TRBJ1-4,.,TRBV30,CAWSEDREKLFF,TGTGCCTGGAGTGAAGACAGGGAAAAACTGTTTTTT
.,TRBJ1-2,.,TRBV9,CASSPRSADGPYGYTF,TGTGCCAGCAGCCCCCGGTCGGCGGACGGCCCCTATGGCTACACCTTC
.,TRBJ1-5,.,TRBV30,CAWSVQVNQPQHF,TGTGCCTGGAGTGTACAGGTGAATCAGCCCCAGCATTTT
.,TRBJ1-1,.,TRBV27,CASSPNSGVNTEAFF,TGTGCCAGCAGTCCGAACTCAGGGGTTAACACTGAAGCTTTCTTT
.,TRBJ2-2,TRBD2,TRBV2,CASTIRPGGTGELFF,TGTGCCAGCACCATTAGGCCGGGGGGCACCGGGGAGCTGTTTTTT
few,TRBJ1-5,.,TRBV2,CASSRGIRARQPQHF,TGTGCCAGCAGTCGGGGAATCAGGGCGAGGCAGCCCCAGCATTTT
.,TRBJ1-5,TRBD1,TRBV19,CASSMGQGNQPQHF,TGTGCCAGTAGTATGGGACAGGGCAATCAGCCCCAGCATTTT
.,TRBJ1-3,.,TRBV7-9,CASSSRRGAAGNTIYF,TGTGCCAGCAGCTCCCGCAGAGGGGCAGCTGGAAACACCATATATTTT
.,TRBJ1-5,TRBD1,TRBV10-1,CASSQSTTGGSNQPQHF,TGCGCCAGCAGCCAAAGCACGACAGGGGGTAGCAATCAGCCCCAGCATTTT
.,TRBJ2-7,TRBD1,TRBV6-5,CASSRTGGDYEQYF,TGTGCCAGCAGTCGGACAGGGGGTGACTACGAGCAGTACTTC
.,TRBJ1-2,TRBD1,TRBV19,CASRPIQGVYGYTF,TGTGCCAGTAGGCCGATACAGGGGGTCTATGGCTACACCTTC
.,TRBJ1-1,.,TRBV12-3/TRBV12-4,CASSDTANTEAFF,TGTGCCAGCAGTGACACAGCAAACACTGAAGCTTTCTTT
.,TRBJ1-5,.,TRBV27,CASGSGVNQPQHF,TGTGCCAGCGGGTCAGGGGTAAATCAGCCCCAGCATTTT
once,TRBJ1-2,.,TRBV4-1,CASSQVYGNNYGYTF,TGCGCCAGCAGCCAAGTATACGGAAATAACTATGGCTACACCTTC
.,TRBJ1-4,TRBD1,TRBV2,CASIRSQISGQGHNEKLFF,TGTGCCAGCATCAGGTCGCAAATATCGGGACAGGGCCATAATGAAAAACTGTTTTTT
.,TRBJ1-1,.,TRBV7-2,CASSTHRNTEAFF,TGTGCCAGCAGCACTCATCGGAACACTGAAGCTTTCTTT
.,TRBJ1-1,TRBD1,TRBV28,CASSPRDSYYTEAFF,TGTGCCAGCAGTCCCCGGGACAGTTACTATACTGAAGCTTTCTTT
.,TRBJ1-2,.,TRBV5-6,CASSLGAGFYGYTF,TGTGCCAGCAGCTTGGGGGCAGGGTTCTATGGCTACACCTTC
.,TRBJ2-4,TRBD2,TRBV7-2,CASSLTSGAQNIQYF,TGTGCCAGCAGCTTAACTAGCGGGGCTCAAAACATTCAGTACTTC
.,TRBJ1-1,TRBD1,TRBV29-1,CSVAPGGIEAFF,TGCAGCGTCGCACCAGGGGGGATTGAAGCTTTCTTT
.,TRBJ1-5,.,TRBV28,CASSILQKPQHF,TGTGCCAGCAGTATACTTCAAAAGCCCCAGCATTTT
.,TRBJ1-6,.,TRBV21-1,CASSKSPFNSPLHF,TGTGCCAGCAGCAAATCCCCCTTTAATTCACCCCTCCACTTT
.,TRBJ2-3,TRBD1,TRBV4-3,CASSQGTGSTDTQYF,TGCGCCAGCAGCCAGGGGACAGGCAGCACAGATACGCAGTATTTT
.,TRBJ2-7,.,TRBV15,CATSRDLPGLAYEQYF,TGTGCCACCAGCAGAGATTTGCCAGGCCTTGCCTACGAGCAGTACTTC
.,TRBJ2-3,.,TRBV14,CASSQYWGIASTDTQYF,TGTGCCAGCAGCCAATATTGGGGCATAGCTAGCACAGATACGCAGTATTTT
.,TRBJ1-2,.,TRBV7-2,CASSFLQGAGYTF,TGTGCCAGCAGCTTCCTCCAGGGAGCTGGCTACACCTTC
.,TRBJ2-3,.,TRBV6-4,CASSDTFRQSSTDTQYF,TGTGCCAGCAGTGACACCTTCAGACAAAGTAGCACAGATACGCAGTATTTT
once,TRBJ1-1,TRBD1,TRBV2,CASRRTGGAWNTEAFF,TGTGCCAGCAGGAGGACAGGGGGCGCATGGAACACTGAAGCTTTCTTT
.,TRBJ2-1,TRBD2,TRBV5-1,CASSTQAGGQFF,TGCGCCAGCAGCACCCAAGCGGGGGGGCAGTTCTTC
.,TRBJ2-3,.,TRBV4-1,CASSQWRYDTDTQYF,TGCGCCAGCAGCCAGTGGAGGTACGACACAGATACGCAGTATTTT
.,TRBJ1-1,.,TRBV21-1,CASSKNSGLPGEAFF,TGTGCCAGCAGCAAAAACTCGGGGCTCCCGGGTGAAGCTTTCTTT
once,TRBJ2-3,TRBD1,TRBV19,CASSTRDSTLLTQYF,TGTGCCAGTAGTACCCGGGACAGTACCCTCCTTACGCAGTATTTT
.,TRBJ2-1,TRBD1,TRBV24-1,CATSPGTEKYNEQFF,TGTGCCACCAGCCCCGGGACAGAAAAGTACAATGAGCAGTTCTTC
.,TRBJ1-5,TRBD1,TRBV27,CASSFGTGRQPQHF,TGTGCCAGCAGTTTTGGGACAGGGCGTCAGCCCCAGCATTTT
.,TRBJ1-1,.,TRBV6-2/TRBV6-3,CASSSVLIPLQAEAFF,TGTGCCAGCAGTTCGGTTCTGATTCCGCTTCAGGCTGAAGCTTTCTTT
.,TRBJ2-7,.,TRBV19,CASSMRVTVQGLNYEQYF,TGTGCCAGTAGTATGCGGGTTACGGTGCAGGGCCTGAACTACGAGCAGTACTTC
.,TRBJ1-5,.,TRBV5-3,CARSFQVNSNQPQHF,TGTGCCAGAAGCTTTCAGGTGAATAGCAATCAGCCCCAGCATTTT
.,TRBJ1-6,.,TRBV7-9,CASSPDGHSPLHF,TGTGCCAGCAGCCCTGACGGGCATTCACCCCTCCACTTT
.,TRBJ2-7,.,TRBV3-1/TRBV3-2,CASSQAPGAGYEQYF,TGTGCCAGCAGCCAAGCTCCAGGGGCGGGCTACGAGCAGTACTTC
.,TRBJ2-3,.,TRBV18,CASSLNRRTDTQYF,TGTGCCAGCTCACTGAACAGGCGCACAGATACGCAGTATTTT
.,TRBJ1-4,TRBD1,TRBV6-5,CASSYSTGGEKLFF,TGTGCCAGCAGTTACTCAACAGGGGGTGAAAAACTGTTTTTT
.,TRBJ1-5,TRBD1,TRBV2,CASSENLGQGRVYSNQPQHF,TGTGCCAGCAGTGAAAACCTCGGACAGGGAAGGGTCTATAGCAATCAGCCCCAGCATTTT
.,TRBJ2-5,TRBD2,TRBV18,CASSPLAGEETQYF,TGTGCCAGCTCACCCCTAGCGGGGGAAGAGACCCAGTACTTC
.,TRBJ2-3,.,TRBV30,CAGGYSTDTQYF,TGTGCTGGGGGGTACTCCACAGATACGCAGTATTTT
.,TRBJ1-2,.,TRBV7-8,CASSSQVTNNYGYTF,TGTGCCAGCAGCTCACAGGTCACCAATAACTATGGCTACACCTTC
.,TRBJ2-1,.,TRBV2,CASSEPEGRGSYNEQFF,TGTGCCAGCAGTGAACCTGAAGGCAGGGGTTCCTACAATGAGCAGTTCTTC
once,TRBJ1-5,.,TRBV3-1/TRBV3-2,CASSQDQRLNQPQHF,TGTGCCAGCAGCCAAGATCAGCGGCTCAATCAGCCCCAGCATTTT
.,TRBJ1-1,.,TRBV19,CASSQQQNTEAFF,TGTGCCAGTAGTCAACAGCAGAACACTGAAGCTTTCTTT